This T cell receptor beta chain is from a study of OX40 agonist ivuxolimab in advanced cancers. Whole-study context: Head and neck, renal cell, melanoma or hepatocellular carcinoma were the cancers that dose-escalation patients had. Anti-PD-1, anti-PD-L1 or anti-CTLA-4 therapy given earlier was allowed, and roughly 40% had some. Broader study findings: At 0.1 to 3.0 mg/kg, clonal expansion of CD4+ and CD8+ blood T cells had occurred by week 6.

Method: immunoSEQ multiplex PCR; TCRdb's copy keeps in-frame clones and lacks some. The sample records roughly 11,000 clones, about three quarters being singletons. By proportion, this clone is large (0.1 to 1%). Its antigen is as yet unknown. Germline CDR1 reads SGHRS; CDR2 reads YFSETQ. The CDR3 runs 12 residues. The V gene lost 0 bases and the J gene lost 6 bases, with 7 bases spanning the gap. The source material was CD4+ or CD8+ T cells sorted from blood, sampled in a trial of the OX40 agonist ivuxolimab. The V gene is TRBV5-1, the J gene TRBJ2-7, with D perhaps matching TRBD2 (5 bases). The TCR comes from an adult with an advanced solid tumor such as melanoma, head and neck, liver or kidney cancer. Written as DNA, the CDR3 is TGCGCCAGCAGCTTGGACGGACTCGAGCAGTACTTC. This codes for CASSLDGLEQYF.